Listed below are T cell receptor beta chains from one sample, sequenced in a study of T cell repertoires in cytomegalovirus infection. Via MiXCR, TCRdb re-called the reads, giving one row per CDR3 protein. The sample comprises about 78,000 distinct CDR3 sequences, roughly 39% of which are singletons, and over 85% rests with the top ten. These receptors have no identified antigens. Specimen: CD8+ T cells from cultured PBMCs, collected from culture after CMV antigen stimulation. These receptors all stem from a human donor in good health (CMV status not recorded). Some clones in this sample may be carry-over from other donors' samples. Both conserved end residues are part of each CDR3. The D gene is left open where the match is weak. Clone size appears in some rows only: once, few, many, or a class for an expanded clone.

v_gene	j_gene	abundance	d_gene	CDR3aa	CDR3nt
TRBV11-2	TRBJ2-7	few	-	CASRAKTLPYEQYF	TGTGCCAGCAGGGCTAAGACACTTCCCTACGAGCAGTACTTC
TRBV11-1	TRBJ1-2	-	TRBD1	CASSELQGSTWGYTF	TGTGCCAGCAGCGAACTACAGGGGTCTACGTGGGGCTACACCTTC
TRBV7-2	TRBJ2-3	few	-	CASSYTDTQYF	TGTGCCAGCAGCTACACAGATACGCAGTATTTT
TRBV7-2	TRBJ1-1	-	-	CASRIGTKNTEAFF	TGTGCCAGCAGAATAGGAACTAAGAACACTGAAGCTTTCTTT
TRBV7-9	TRBJ2-7	many	TRBD2	CASSLGGSGGTYEQYF	TGTGCCAGCAGCTTAGGAGGCAGCGGGGGCACCTACGAGCAGTACTTC
TRBV20-1	TRBJ2-7	few	-	CSASSLLDEQYF	TGCAGTGCTAGTTCCCTGTTAGACGAGCAGTACTTC
TRBV14	TRBJ2-1	many	-	CASSQGYDEQFF	TGTGCCAGCAGCCAGGGCTACGATGAGCAGTTCTTC
TRBV4-1	TRBJ2-7	-	-	CASSQEMAGFSYEQYF	TGCGCCAGCAGCCAAGAGATGGCGGGGTTTTCCTACGAGCAGTACTTC
TRBV23-1	TRBJ1-1	-	TRBD1	CASTPMGQLGSNTLNTEAFF	TGCGCCAGCACCCCAATGGGACAGCTGGGGTCGAATACGCTGAACACTGAAGCTTTCTTT
TRBV7-9	TRBJ1-6	few	-	CASSLLLGRRNSPLHF	TGTGCCAGCAGCCTCCTTTTGGGACGTAGGAATTCACCCCTCCACTTT
TRBV7-9	TRBJ1-1	few	-	CASSRVWNTEAFF	TGTGCCAGCAGCCGGGTATGGAACACTGAAGCTTTCTTT
TRBV6-1	TRBJ2-7	few	-	CASSTIIGQKNDYEQYF	TGTGCCAGCAGCACCATCATAGGACAGAAAAATGACTACGAGCAGTACTTC
TRBV7-2	TRBJ2-7	-	TRBD2	CASSPGGASPEQYF	TGTGCCAGCAGCCCGGGGGGGGCTTCCCCCGAGCAGTACTTC
TRBV5-6	TRBJ1-6	-	TRBD1	CASSFPGGDPFNSPLHF	TGTGCCAGCAGCTTTCCAGGGGGGGACCCTTTTAATTCACCCCTCCACTTT
TRBV7-9	TRBJ2-7	-	TRBD2	CASSSGVYEQYF	TGTGCCAGCAGTAGCGGGGTATACGAGCAGTACTTC
TRBV20-1	TRBJ1-1	-	-	CSARDPIMRGLNTEAFF	TGCAGTGCTAGAGATCCGATTATGAGGGGCCTGAACACTGAAGCTTTCTTT
TRBV20-1	TRBJ1-6	-	-	CSARDQEGGLSSYNSPLHF	TGCAGTGCTAGAGATCAGGAGGGGGGGTTAAGCTCCTATAATTCACCCCTCCACTTT
TRBV7-2	TRBJ2-7	many	TRBD2	CASSFSGVSYEQYF	TGTGCCAGCAGCTTTAGCGGGGTTTCCTACGAGCAGTACTTC
TRBV7-9	TRBJ2-7	few	TRBD2	CASSPPTSGGAYEQYF	TGTGCCAGCAGCCCCCCCACTAGCGGGGGTGCCTACGAGCAGTACTTC
TRBV7-9	TRBJ1-1	few	-	CASSLAGSPEAFF	TGTGCCAGCAGCTTAGCAGGGTCACCGGAAGCTTTCTTT
TRBV19	TRBJ1-1	few	-	CASSDISGTQQGAFF	TGTGCCAGTAGCGACATATCCGGGACTCAACAAGGGGCTTTCTTT
TRBV7-6	TRBJ1-1	-	-	CASSSQSEAFF	TGTGCCAGCAGCTCCCAATCTGAAGCTTTCTTT
TRBV12-3/TRBV12-4	TRBJ1-3	-	TRBD1	CASSSYPTGAGNTIYF	TGTGCCAGCAGTTCTTACCCGACAGGGGCTGGAAACACCATATATTTT
TRBV6-5	TRBJ1-1	-	-	CASSRNLNTEAFF	TGTGCCAGCAGTAGAAACTTGAACACTGAAGCTTTCTTT
TRBV27	TRBJ2-1	-	-	CASSWGGLVSSYNEQFF	TGTGCCAGCAGCTGGGGAGGACTCGTCAGCTCCTACAATGAGCAGTTCTTC
TRBV27	TRBJ1-1	-	-	CASSFRGKNTEAFF	TGTGCCAGCAGTTTTAGGGGTAAGAACACTGAAGCTTTCTTT
TRBV7-2	TRBJ2-2	-	TRBD2	CASSLGLAGNTGELFF	TGTGCCAGCAGCTTGGGACTAGCGGGGAACACCGGGGAGCTGTTTTTT
TRBV7-6	TRBJ2-1	few	TRBD2	CASSLSGGLYNEQFF	TGTGCCAGCAGCTTAAGCGGGGGGTTGTACAATGAGCAGTTCTTC
TRBV11-2	TRBJ1-2	few	-	CASSFGLTSYGYTF	TGTGCCAGCAGCTTCGGGTTGACGAGCTATGGCTACACCTTC
TRBV27	TRBJ2-6	-	TRBD1	CASSPDRGPGANVLTF	TGTGCCAGCAGTCCCGACAGGGGGCCTGGGGCCAACGTCCTGACTTTC
TRBV7-3	TRBJ2-1	-	TRBD1	CASSMYRGLAYNEQFF	TGTGCCAGCAGCATGTACAGGGGTTTGGCCTACAATGAGCAGTTCTTC
TRBV7-8	TRBJ2-2	few	-	CASSPDQAPHGYTGELFF	TGTGCCAGCAGCCCCGACCAGGCCCCTCACGGGTACACCGGGGAGCTGTTTTTT
TRBV4-1	TRBJ1-1	few	-	CASSQSPGGNTEAFF	TGCGCCAGCAGCCAATCCCCCGGGGGGAACACTGAAGCTTTCTTT
TRBV6-5	TRBJ2-3	-	-	CASSGWQDKSDTQYF	TGTGCCAGCAGTGGATGGCAGGATAAATCCGATACGCAGTATTTT
TRBV7-2	TRBJ2-3	many	-	CASSLDGTDTQYF	TGTGCCAGCAGCTTAGATGGCACAGATACGCAGTATTTT
TRBV19	TRBJ1-2	-	TRBD1	CARIRDRDQHYYGYTF	TGTGCCAGGATCCGGGACAGGGACCAGCATTACTATGGCTACACCTTC
TRBV7-6	TRBJ2-1	-	-	CASSLADALYNEQFF	TGTGCCAGCAGCTTGGCGGACGCCTTATACAATGAGCAGTTCTTC
TRBV7-8	TRBJ2-7	-	-	CASSLARNNYEQYF	TGTGCCAGCAGCTTAGCGCGAAATAATTACGAGCAGTACTTC
TRBV7-9	TRBJ2-1	-	-	CASSSQGANEQFF	TGTGCCAGCAGCTCTCAGGGCGCGAATGAGCAGTTCTTC
TRBV6-5	TRBJ2-2	few	TRBD2	CASSLGASGGDTGELFF	TGTGCCAGCAGTTTGGGTGCTAGCGGGGGGGACACCGGGGAGCTGTTTTTT
TRBV19	TRBJ1-5	few	-	CASNDRRYSNQPQHF	TGTGCCAGTAATGACAGGAGATATAGCAATCAGCCCCAGCATTTT
TRBV5-4	TRBJ2-7	-	-	CASSFSSTGSYEQYF	TGTGCCAGCAGTTTTTCTAGCACGGGGTCCTACGAGCAGTACTTC
TRBV4-1	TRBJ2-2	-	-	CASSPAYTGELFF	TGCGCCAGCAGCCCAGCCTACACCGGGGAGCTGTTTTTT
TRBV6-2/TRBV6-3	TRBJ2-7	-	-	CASSYWASSYEQYF	TGTGCCAGCAGTTACTGGGCTAGCTCCTACGAGCAGTACTTC
TRBV10-3	TRBJ1-2	-	-	CAISENNGNNYGYTF	TGTGCCATCAGTGAGAATAATGGGAATAACTATGGCTACACCTTC
TRBV25-1	TRBJ1-2	few	-	CASSEYFGRENDGYTF	TGTGCCAGCAGTGAATATTTCGGCAGGGAAAATGATGGCTACACCTTC
TRBV5-6	TRBJ1-3	-	-	CASSRAGYSGNTIYF	TGTGCCAGCAGCCGTGCCGGTTACTCTGGAAACACCATATATTTT
TRBV6-1	TRBJ1-6	-	-	CASPQAPLHF	TGTGCCAGCCCACAGGCACCCCTCCACTTT
TRBV7-2	TRBJ2-1	-	-	CASRFGPEQFF	TGTGCCAGCAGATTCGGACCTGAGCAGTTCTTC
TRBV7-8	TRBJ2-7	few	TRBD2	CASSLVASGIYEQYF	TGTGCCAGCAGCTTAGTGGCTAGCGGTATCTACGAGCAGTACTTC